This entry concerns a single T cell receptor (beta chain). A much bigger clone sits one base away, suggesting this may be a read error. Since the CDR3 does not end with the conserved phenylalanine or tryptophan, this likely comes from a read error. This record comes from a study of read filtering for tumor transcriptome and immune sequencing. Study-level information: Mean patient age was approximately 71 years, range roughly 45 to 80; 17 male, more than 11 female.

The library was built from roughly 400 ng RNA with molecular barcoded adaptors for alpha/delta and beta/gamma chains. TCRdb recomputed calls from the reads with MiXCR, one row per CDR3 protein. The data contain approximately 150,000 distinct CDR3 sequences, less than 15% of them singletons. V lost 1 base to trimming and J lost 2 bases; unmatched junction nucleotides: 2. Germline values: CDR1 SGHAT, CDR2 FQDESV (reference sequence). The CDR3 runs 15 residues. Sequencing was carried out using a population of CD138-negative cells sorted from bone marrow. The TCR sequence derives from a donor aged 40 or over with multiple myeloma. The chain is built from TRBV11-1 and TRBJ2-7, with 10 bases fitting TRBD1. CDR3 DNA sequence: TGTGCCAGCAGCTTAGGGACAGGGGGAACCTACGAGCAGTACCTC. Translating gives CASSLGTGGTYEQYL.